This record concerns one T cell receptor beta chain sequence. Antigen: not known. The data derive from a study of response to subunit inactivated influenza vaccine. Broader study findings: Authors suggested few new T cells are recruited by each seasonal influenza vaccination.

TCRdb re-called the RT-PCR reads through MiXCR, storing one row per CDR3 protein. The table shows some 520,000 distinct CDR3 sequences, with about 15% occurring only once. The CDR3 consists of 16 residues. V shed 0 bases, J shed 6 bases, and the junction held 7 bases outside the gene matches. Per the germline V gene, CDR1 is SGHRS and CDR2 is YFSETQ. This sample comprised CD4+ T cells sorted from PBMCs, obtained roughly 24 months after vaccination. This sequence originates from a man between 50 and 69 years old who received an inactivated influenza vaccine. The gene calls are TRBV5-1 and TRBJ2-3, with 10 bases lining up with TRBD2. The CDR3 DNA reads as TGCGCCAGCAGCTTGGCGCTAGCGGGGGCGCAGGATACGCAGTATTTT. Residues: CASSLALAGAQDTQYF.